This is a list of T cell receptor beta chains from one sample in a study of CD8+ T cells in alopecia areata. Data came from immunoSEQ multiplex PCR; TCRdb stores just in-frame clones and leaves some out. The data contain 150,000 to 200,000 clones, around 55% of them singletons. Sequencing was carried out using CD4+ T cells sorted from blood. These receptors originate from a human donor in good health. Each CDR3 is given without its conserved first and last residue. Fields, in order: V gene, J gene, D gene, CDR3 protein. D genes are given only for firm matches.

TRBV29-1	TRBJ2-3	.	SVPAGIGEIDTQY
TRBV7-9	TRBJ2-2	TRBD2	ASSLVLAGGSTGELF
TRBV5-1	TRBJ2-1	TRBD2	ASSPGLAGGYEQF
TRBV18	TRBJ2-1	.	ASSPGNEQF
TRBV9	TRBJ1-5	TRBD1	ASSSTGHNQPQH
TRBV29-1	TRBJ2-5	TRBD1	SAHSGTGRQETQY
TRBV5-1	TRBJ2-7	.	ASSLEQRIYEQY
TRBV7-8	TRBJ2-7	.	ASSSAGMGSSYEQY
TRBV14	TRBJ2-1	TRBD2	ASSHRTSGRGNEQF
TRBV29-1	TRBJ1-5	TRBD1	SVQGDGNQPQH